These T cell receptor beta chains were read from a single sample in a study of T-cell memory formation after mild COVID-19. TCRdb reanalysed the 5' RACE reads using MiXCR and keeps one entry per CDR3 protein. This sample has about 400,000 distinct CDR3 sequences, with less than 25% found just once. Sequences were obtained from PBMCs or a T cell subset sorted from them (not recorded which). These receptors all stem from an adult woman who had mild COVID-19 (a few samples of this study predate the infection). Cell type and time point are not known. Both conserved end residues are trimmed from each CDR3. The order of the fields is D gene, J gene, CDR3 length, V gene, CDR3 protein. D genes are given only for firm matches.

>TRBD2|TRBJ2-1|13|TRBV5-5
ASSLWAGGGDEQF
>TRBD1|TRBJ2-3|13|TRBV9
ASSVRATGPDTQY
>TRBD2|TRBJ2-7|16|TRBV6-6
ASSTRGGTSRAAYEQY
>NA|TRBJ2-5|13|TRBV24-1
ATSAGHSSQETQY
>NA|TRBJ1-2|13|TRBV7-8
ASSAGGAANYGYT
>NA|TRBJ1-1|11|TRBV11-2
ASSLVPATEAF
>NA|TRBJ1-4|12|TRBV18
ASSPRALNEKLF
>NA|TRBJ2-3|19|TRBV7-2
ASSFRIKIGGGPTSTDTQY
>NA|TRBJ1-1|9|TRBV20-1
SDRRNTEAF
>NA|TRBJ1-1|13|TRBV29-1
SVPPGLLGNTEAF
>NA|TRBJ2-7|12|TRBV5-1
ASSGGRTLYEQY
>TRBD2|TRBJ2-5|12|TRBV7-8
ASSFGGGGETQY
>TRBD2|TRBJ2-1|15|TRBV7-3
ASSLNGASGLLSLMF
>NA|TRBJ2-1|12|TRBV27
ASSAPPSVGEQF
>NA|TRBJ1-1|13|TRBV5-1
ASSLDARGDTEAF
>NA|TRBJ1-1|13|TRBV7-2
ASTLGGFMNTEAF
>NA|TRBJ2-2|12|TRBV4-2
ASSRRAWSGELF
>TRBD1|TRBJ2-1|12|TRBV24-1
ATSDERGLNEQF
>NA|TRBJ1-2|14|TRBV7-2
ASSLGESPVAYGYT
>TRBD1|TRBJ2-3|14|TRBV28
ASRAPGTGVGHTQY
>TRBD2|TRBJ2-7|13|TRBV3-1
ASSQQLGGIYEQY
>NA|TRBJ2-2|15|TRBV24-1
ATSDPRTPREPGELF
>TRBD1|TRBJ1-1|11|TRBV4-3
ASSQDRGQEAF
>TRBD2|TRBJ2-1|16|TRBV4-1
ASSRNIFSGGPYNEQF
>TRBD1|TRBJ1-4|14|TRBV4-3
ASSQDRLAGGEKLF
>NA|TRBJ2-2|12|TRBV18
ASSPPDTTGELF
>TRBD1|TRBJ1-6|11|TRBV6-4
ASSRDSLSPLH
>NA|TRBJ1-1|12|TRBV6-5
ASSYSVFWGGAF
>NA|TRBJ2-5|12|TRBV5-1
ASSHWGGRETQY
>TRBD1|TRBJ2-7|14|TRBV29-1
SVEEGTGAFSNEQY
>NA|TRBJ2-3|13|TRBV4-3
ASSQGSAPFDTQY
>NA|TRBJ2-2|13|TRBV5-5
ASSSFGGSTGELF
>TRBD1|TRBJ1-1|13|TRBV15
ATTGQGTLNTEAF
>NA|TRBJ2-1|13|TRBV11-3
ASSFSGQIYNEQF
>NA|TRBJ2-2|13|TRBV5-1
ASSQQGANTGELF
>NA|TRBJ2-1|9|TRBV2
ASSEGDEQF
>NA|TRBJ1-6|12|TRBV7-9
ASSGVPYNSPLH
>NA|TRBJ2-1|11|TRBV6-5
ASTRGPYNEQF
>NA|TRBJ2-7|10|TRBV10-3
AISESVGEQY
>NA|TRBJ1-2|13|TRBV6-5
ASSYHLGGEGGYT
>NA|TRBJ2-7|11|TRBV12-3/TRBV12-4
ASSFGDSYEQY
>TRBD1|TRBJ1-1|11|TRBV20-1
SATGDMNTEAF
>NA|TRBJ1-5|11|TRBV12-3/TRBV12-4
ASSLMKDQPQH
>TRBD2|TRBJ2-1|13|TRBV7-2
ASSPTSGSYNEQF
>TRBD2|TRBJ2-7|12|TRBV6-4
ASRSTSSLYEQY
>TRBD1|TRBJ1-1|13|TRBV18
ASSPTEGARTEAF
>NA|TRBJ2-1|15|TRBV12-3/TRBV12-4
ASSFSAGVRVSNEQF
>NA|TRBJ1-1|12|TRBV7-9
ASSPSGGFPEAF
>NA|TRBJ2-7|11|TRBV12-3/TRBV12-4
ASKVTDTYEQY
>NA|TRBJ1-1|12|TRBV6-5
ASSYAGMNTEAF
>NA|TRBJ2-2|14|TRBV2
ASSRGLRRGTGELF
>NA|TRBJ1-1|12|TRBV2
ASTKTGLNTEAF